Shown below are 21 T cell receptor beta chains from a single sample sequenced in a study of T-cell memory formation after mild COVID-19 (dated by TCRdb to the early 2020s). The library relied on 5' RACE. The sequencing machine was an Illumina NovaSeq 6000. TCRdb applied fastp at Q25 and MiXCR to the public reads, then kept only in-frame beta chains. CDR3 protein sequences are deduplicated, and each keeps its most common genes and DNA. The sample contains a few hundred thousand distinct CDR3 sequences, more than 15% of them found a single time. The top ten hold around 22% of the sample. Sequencing was done on a sample of PBMCs or a T cell subset sorted from them (not recorded which). These receptor sequences come from a man aged 18 to 29 who had mild COVID-19 (a few samples of this study predate the infection). The sample titles of this study are shuffled in the database, so cell type and time point are left out; the donor was told from shared clones.

This chain joins TRBV29-1 and TRBJ2-5; weak D call: TRBD1 (5 bases). This CDR3 has 12 residues. Germline loops: CDR1 SQVTM, CDR2 ANQGSEA. Between the trimmed V and J ends, which lost 5 bases and 1 base, there was a span of 8 bases. The CDR3 nucleotides read TGCAGCGTTAGACAGAGCCAAGAGACCCAGTACTTC. Its translation: CSVRQSQETQYF.

This sequence joins TRBV3-1 and TRBJ2-3, with D uncertain. The CDR3 spans 13 residues. V shed 4 bases and J shed 9 bases, with 14 bases lying between them. Germline V lookup: CDR1 LGHDT, CDR2 YNNKEL (reference sequence). The CDR3 loop reads CASSPYETGTQYF. The CDR3 DNA is TGTGCCAGCAGCCCATACGAGACCGGGACGCAGTATTTT.

This clonotype occurred a few times. The chain links TRBV7-9 to TRBJ2-7; D remains ambiguous. The CDR3 has 13 amino acids. Between the trimmed V and J ends, which lost 2 bases and 0 bases, there was a span of 5 bases. The germline V gene has CDR1 SEHNR and CDR2 FQNEAQ (reference sequence). In DNA, the CDR3 is TGTGCCAGCAGCTTAACGAGCTCCTACGAGCAGTACGTC. It encodes CASSLTSSYEQYV.

This clonotype was detected a few times. The rearrangement joins TRBV12-3 or TRBV12-4 to TRBJ2-5; possibly TRBD1 for D (6 bases). The CDR3 runs 15 residues. V was shortened by 2 bases and J by 1 base, with 11 bases between the two germline ends. For the CDR3, the DNA is TGTGCCAGCAGTTTATTCCAGGGGATCCAAGAGACCCAGTACTTC. Protein product: CASSLFQGIQETQYF.

The rearrangement joins TRBV18 to TRBJ2-3, with D tentatively TRBD1 (5 bases). This CDR3 spans 14 amino acids. V was shortened by 3 bases and J by 2 bases, with 9 bases between the two germline ends. CDR1 and CDR2 (germline): KGHSH, LQKENI. This CDR3 is CASSPTRATDTQYF. DNA of the CDR3: TGTGCCAGCTCACCCACCAGGGCCACAGATACGCAGTATTTT.

This clonotype was seen only a few times. The chain employs TRBV13 and TRBJ2-2, with a weak D call TRBD1 (6 bases). Trimming took 5 bases from V and 4 from J, leaving 11 bases between them. Germline CDR1 reads PRHDT; CDR2 reads FYEKMQ (reference sequence). The CDR3 has 14 amino acids. Here the CDR3 DNA reads TGTGCCAGCAGCAGGGGGTCACTCACCGGGGAGCTGTTTTTT. Protein product: CASSRGSLTGELFF.

Note on this clonotype: One base away lies a much larger clone, so this may be a sequencing read error. The chain recombines TRBV7-8 with TRBJ2-4, with D maybe TRBD1 (5 bases). Germline lookup yields CDR1 SGHVS and CDR2 FQNEAQ. The germline V and J ends were trimmed by 5 bases and 2 bases, with 16 bases remaining between them. There are 16 residues in the CDR3. The CDR3, as DNA: TGTGCCAGCAGCCCCAGAGACAGATTGACCAAAAACATTCAGTACTTC. Protein sequence: CASSPRDRLTKNIQYF.

The rearrangement uses TRBV29-1 and TRBJ2-1; 9 bases line up with TRBD2. Germline CDR1 SQVTM, CDR2 ANQGSEA. This CDR3 is built from 15 residues. Unmatched junction bases numbered 8, after V lost 3 bases and J lost 5 bases. CDR3 sequence: CSVDEGRGGHNEQFF. For the CDR3, the DNA is TGCAGCGTTGACGAGGGGCGGGGGGGCCACAATGAGCAGTTCTTC.

The sample holds a few counts of this clonotype. This chain joins TRBV7-9 and TRBJ2-7; TRBD1 is a possible D gene (5 bases). Trimming took 2 bases from V and 3 from J, leaving 11 bases between them. The germline V gene encodes CDR1 SEHNR and CDR2 FQNEAQ (reference sequence). This CDR3 is 14 amino acids long. CDR3 nucleotides: TGTGCCAGCAGCTTATGGGTCGGACACTACGAGCAGTACTTC. Translation: CASSLWVGHYEQYF.

The chain is built from TRBV7-8 and TRBJ1-5; D is unresolved. The V end lost 1 base, the J end lost 5 bases, and 12 bases lay between the germline ends. This CDR3 has 15 amino acids. Per germline, CDR1 SGHVS and CDR2 FQNEAQ. The CDR3 protein is CASSLDRLVYQPQHF. In DNA form, the CDR3 reads TGTGCCAGCAGCTTAGATAGACTGGTATATCAGCCCCAGCATTTT.

Written as DNA, the CDR3 is TGCGCCAGCAGCCAAGATTGGGGGGAGGGACCGGAGCAGTTCTTC. Translated, it gives CASSQDWGEGPEQFF. V gene TRBV4-3 combines with J gene TRBJ2-1; 7 nucleotides line up with TRBD2. The trim removed 0 bases at V and 10 bases at J, leaving 9 bases unmatched. Germline V gene lookup returns CDR1 LGHNA and CDR2 YSLEER. The CDR3 contains 15 residues.

This clonotype was picked up a small number of times. The CDR3 here is CASSQVAGKNNEQFF. Written as DNA, the CDR3 is TGTGCCAGCAGCCAAGTAGCGGGGAAAAACAATGAGCAGTTCTTC. The J gene is TRBJ2-1, the V gene TRBV4-2; TRBD2 agrees at 8 bases. The V gene end was trimmed by 1 base and the J gene end by 5 bases; junction bases not matched to a gene: 4. The CDR3 covers 15 residues. Germline V gene sequence: CDR1 LGHNA, CDR2 YNFKEQ.

The J gene is TRBJ2-2, the V gene TRBV20-1, with a possible D match to TRBD1 (5 bases). With 5 bases removed from V and 4 bases from J, the gap between germline ends came to 11 bases. Germline values: CDR1 DFQATT, CDR2 SNEGSKA (reference sequence). The CDR3 sequence is 13 residues long. The CDR3 DNA sequence: TGCAGTGCTCAGACAGCTCTCACCGGGGAGCTGTTTTTT. Residues: CSAQTALTGELFF.

This clonotype has at least ten counts. The chain uses TRBV5-6 and TRBJ2-2; D might be TRBD2 (5 bases). The CDR3 length is 14 residues. CDR1 SGHDT and CDR2 YYEEEE come from the germline V gene. Trimming pared 0 bases from V and 6 bases from J, leaving 9 bases between. The CDR3 DNA follows: TGTGCCAGCAGCTTGGGGGGTAGCGCCGGGGAGCTGTTTTTT. The encoded protein is CASSLGGSAGELFF.

This clonotype was detected only once. V and J are TRBV5-6 and TRBJ2-7, with 9 bases identical to TRBD1. The V gene's germline CDR1 is SGHDT and CDR2 YYEEEE. This CDR3 is 14 amino acids long. The trim removed 4 bases at V and 4 bases at J, leaving 6 bases unmatched. CDR3 nucleotide sequence: TGTGCCAGCAGCGCACAGGGGGCAGGGTACGAGCAGTACTTC. Its translation: CASSAQGAGYEQYF.

This clonotype was counted a few times. V is TRBV20-1 and J is TRBJ1-4; D is ambiguous. The CDR3 loop spans 12 amino acids. Per germline, CDR1 DFQATT and CDR2 SNEGSKA (reference sequence). Trimming cost V 3 bases and J 11 bases, with 13 bases left between them. The CDR3 region is CSASSEGRKLFF. In DNA form, the CDR3 reads TGCAGTGCTAGTTCGGAGGGCAGGAAACTGTTTTTT.

This clonotype showed up many times. This chain links TRBV5-1 with TRBJ2-1; TRBD1 is a possible D gene (6 bases). Trimming cost V 5 bases and J 8 bases, with 14 bases left between them. The CDR3 is 13 residues long. CDR1 is SGHRS and CDR2 is YFSETQ in the germline V gene. CDR3 region: CASSTEGGYEQFF. In DNA, the CDR3 is TGCGCCAGCAGTACCGAAGGGGGATATGAGCAGTTCTTC.

This clonotype was recorded at least ten times. The chain links TRBV20-1 to TRBJ2-7; 9 nucleotides match TRBD1. CDR1 and CDR2 from the germline V gene are DFQATT and SNEGSKA (reference sequence). This CDR3 contains 15 residues. V dropped 3 bases and J dropped 4; count of bases not matched to a gene: 10. The CDR3 region is CSASLPGQGAYEQYF. The CDR3 DNA reads as TGCAGTGCTAGCCTCCCGGGACAGGGCGCGTACGAGCAGTACTTC.

The chain is built from TRBV9 and TRBJ1-1; no clear D gene. The CDR3 covers 12 residues. CDR1 is SGDLS, CDR2 YYNGEE, per germline. Trimming pared 3 bases from V and 3 bases from J, leaving 6 bases between. The chain's CDR3 is CASSGIDTEAFF. The CDR3 DNA follows: TGTGCCAGCAGCGGGATTGACACTGAAGCTTTCTTT.

The table lists this clonotype with a count of one. This may be a read error: a much more frequent sequence differs by one nucleotide. This chain uses TRBV21-1 with TRBJ2-7; whether TRBD1, the table's D call, matches the DNA was not checked. TRBV21-1 is termed a pseudogene. The CDR3 is 17 amino acids. In nucleotides, the CDR3 is TGTGTCAGCAGCAAAGCAGGGGGGACAGAGAGCTCCTACGAGCAGTACGTC. It translates to CVSSKAGGTESSYEQYV.

This clonotype was recorded a few times. V and J are TRBV20-1 and TRBJ2-6, with D possibly being TRBD1 (6 bases). V shed 3 bases and J shed 3 bases, with 12 bases lying between them. The germline V gene has CDR1 DFQATT and CDR2 SNEGSKA (reference sequence). This CDR3 is 15 amino acids long. The CDR3 region is CSASQGHGGANVLTF. The CDR3 nucleotides read TGCAGTGCTAGCCAGGGACACGGTGGGGCCAACGTCCTGACTTTC.